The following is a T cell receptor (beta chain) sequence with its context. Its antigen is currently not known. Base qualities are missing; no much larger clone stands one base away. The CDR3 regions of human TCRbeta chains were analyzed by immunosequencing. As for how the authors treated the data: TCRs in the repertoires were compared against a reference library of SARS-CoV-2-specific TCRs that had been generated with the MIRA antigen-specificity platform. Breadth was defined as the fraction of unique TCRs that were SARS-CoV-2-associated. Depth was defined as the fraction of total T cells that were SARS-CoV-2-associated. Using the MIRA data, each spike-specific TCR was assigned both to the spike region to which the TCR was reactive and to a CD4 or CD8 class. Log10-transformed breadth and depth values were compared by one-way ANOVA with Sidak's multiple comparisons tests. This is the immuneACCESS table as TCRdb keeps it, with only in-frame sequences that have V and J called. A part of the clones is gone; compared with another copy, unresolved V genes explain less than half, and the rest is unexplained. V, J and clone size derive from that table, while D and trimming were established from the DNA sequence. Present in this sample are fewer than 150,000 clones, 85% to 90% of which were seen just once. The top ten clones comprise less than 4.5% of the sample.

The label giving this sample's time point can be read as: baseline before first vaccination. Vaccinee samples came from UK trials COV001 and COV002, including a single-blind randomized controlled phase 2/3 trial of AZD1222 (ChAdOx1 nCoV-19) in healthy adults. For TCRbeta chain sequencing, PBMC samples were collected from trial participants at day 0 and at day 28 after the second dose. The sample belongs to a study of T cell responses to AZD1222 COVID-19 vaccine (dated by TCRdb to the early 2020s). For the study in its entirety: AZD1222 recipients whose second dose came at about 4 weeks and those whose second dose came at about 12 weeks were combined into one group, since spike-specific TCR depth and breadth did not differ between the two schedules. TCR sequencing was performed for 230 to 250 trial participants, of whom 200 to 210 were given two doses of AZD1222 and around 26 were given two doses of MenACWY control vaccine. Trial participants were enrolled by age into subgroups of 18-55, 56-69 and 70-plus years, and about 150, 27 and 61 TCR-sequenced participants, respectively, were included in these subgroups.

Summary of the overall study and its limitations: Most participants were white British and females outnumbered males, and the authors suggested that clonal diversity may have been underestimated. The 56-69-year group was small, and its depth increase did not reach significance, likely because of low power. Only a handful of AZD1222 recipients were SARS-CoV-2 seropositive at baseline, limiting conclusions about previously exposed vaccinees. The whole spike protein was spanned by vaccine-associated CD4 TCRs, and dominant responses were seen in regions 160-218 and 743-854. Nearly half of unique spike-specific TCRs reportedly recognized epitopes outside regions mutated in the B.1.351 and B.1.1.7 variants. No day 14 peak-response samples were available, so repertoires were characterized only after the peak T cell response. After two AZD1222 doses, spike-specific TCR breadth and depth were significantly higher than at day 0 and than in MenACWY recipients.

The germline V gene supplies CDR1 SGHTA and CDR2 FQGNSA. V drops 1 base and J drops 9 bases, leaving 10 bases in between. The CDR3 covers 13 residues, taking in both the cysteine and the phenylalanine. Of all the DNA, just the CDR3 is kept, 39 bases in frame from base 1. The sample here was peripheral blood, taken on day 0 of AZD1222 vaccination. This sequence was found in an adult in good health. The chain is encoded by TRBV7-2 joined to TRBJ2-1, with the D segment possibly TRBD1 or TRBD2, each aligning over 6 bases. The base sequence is TGTGCCAGCAGCTTAGGGGGGGCGGGTGAGCAGTTCTTC. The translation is CASSLGGAGEQFF.